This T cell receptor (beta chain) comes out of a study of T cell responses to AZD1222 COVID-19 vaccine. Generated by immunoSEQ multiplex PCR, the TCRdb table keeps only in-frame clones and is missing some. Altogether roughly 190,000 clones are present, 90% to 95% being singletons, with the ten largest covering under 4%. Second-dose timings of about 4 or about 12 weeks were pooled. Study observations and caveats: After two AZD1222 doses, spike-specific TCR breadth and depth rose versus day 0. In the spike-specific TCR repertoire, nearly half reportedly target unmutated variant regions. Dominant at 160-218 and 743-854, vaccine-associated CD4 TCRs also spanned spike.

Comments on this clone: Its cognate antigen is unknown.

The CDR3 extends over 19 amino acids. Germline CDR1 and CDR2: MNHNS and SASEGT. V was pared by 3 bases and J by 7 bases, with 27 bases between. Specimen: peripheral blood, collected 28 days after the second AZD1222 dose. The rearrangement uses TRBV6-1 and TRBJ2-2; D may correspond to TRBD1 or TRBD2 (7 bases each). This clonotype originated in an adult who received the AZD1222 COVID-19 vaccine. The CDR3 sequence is CASSDVVTGLAGHDGELFF. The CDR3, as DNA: TGTGCCAGCAGTGATGTCGTGACAGGGTTAGCGGGCCACGACGGGGAGCTGTTTTTT.